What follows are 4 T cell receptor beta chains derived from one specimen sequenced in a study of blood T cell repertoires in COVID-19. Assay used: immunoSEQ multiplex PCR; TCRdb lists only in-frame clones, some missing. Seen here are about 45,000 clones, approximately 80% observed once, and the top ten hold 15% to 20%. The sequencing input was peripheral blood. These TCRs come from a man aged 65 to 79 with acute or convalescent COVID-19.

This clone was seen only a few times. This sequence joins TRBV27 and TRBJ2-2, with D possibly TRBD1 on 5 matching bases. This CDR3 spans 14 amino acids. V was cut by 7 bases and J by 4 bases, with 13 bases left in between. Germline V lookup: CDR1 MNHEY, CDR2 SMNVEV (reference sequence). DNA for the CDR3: TGTGCCAGCAAACCGGACACGCTCACCGGGGAGCTGTTTTTT. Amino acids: CASKPDTLTGELFF.

The CDR3 sequence is CASSLFGRAPYEQYF. CDR3 nucleotides: TGTGCCAGCAGCTTATTCGGCAGGGCCCCCTACGAGCAGTACTTC. The V call is TRBV5-6, the J call TRBJ2-7, with D maybe TRBD1 (5 bases). The length of the CDR3 is 15 residues. Germline values: CDR1 SGHDT, CDR2 YYEEEE. With 2 bases removed from V and 2 bases from J, the gap between germline ends came to 14 bases.

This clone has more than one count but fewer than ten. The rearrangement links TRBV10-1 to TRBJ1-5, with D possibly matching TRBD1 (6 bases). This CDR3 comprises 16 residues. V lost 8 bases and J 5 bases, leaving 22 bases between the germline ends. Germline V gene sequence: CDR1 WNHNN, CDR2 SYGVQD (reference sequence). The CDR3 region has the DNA TGCGCCAGCCCCGACTCCCGGGGGGCAAAGGATCAGCCCCAGCATTTT. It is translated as CASPDSRGAKDQPQHF.

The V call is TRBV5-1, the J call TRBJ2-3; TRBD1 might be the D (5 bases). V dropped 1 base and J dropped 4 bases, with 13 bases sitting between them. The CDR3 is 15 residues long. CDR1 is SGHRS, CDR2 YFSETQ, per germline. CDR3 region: CASSLNFQGADTQYF. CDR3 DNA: TGCGCCAGCAGCTTGAATTTCCAGGGTGCAGATACGCAGTATTTT.